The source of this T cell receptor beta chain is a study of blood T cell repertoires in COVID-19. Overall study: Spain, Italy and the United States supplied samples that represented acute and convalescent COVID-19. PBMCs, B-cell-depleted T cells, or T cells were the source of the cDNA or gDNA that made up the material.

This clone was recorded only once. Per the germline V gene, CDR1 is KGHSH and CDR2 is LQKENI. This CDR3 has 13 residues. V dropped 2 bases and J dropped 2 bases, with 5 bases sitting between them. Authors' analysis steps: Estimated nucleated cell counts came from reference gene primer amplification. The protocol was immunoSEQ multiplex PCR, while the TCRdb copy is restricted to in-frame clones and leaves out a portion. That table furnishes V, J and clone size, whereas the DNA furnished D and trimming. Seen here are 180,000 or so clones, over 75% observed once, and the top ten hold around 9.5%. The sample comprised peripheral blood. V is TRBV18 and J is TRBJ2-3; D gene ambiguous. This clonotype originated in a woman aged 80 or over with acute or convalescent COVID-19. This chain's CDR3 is CASSPLATDTQYF. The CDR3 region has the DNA TGTGCCAGCTCACCATTAGCCACAGATACGCAGTATTTT.